A selection of T cell receptor beta chains follows, all from one sample in a study of human T cells and chemical hapten exposure. TCRdb independently ran MiXCR on the RACE reads; one entry per CDR3 protein. The data contain 300,000 to 400,000 distinct CDR3 sequences, roughly 5.3% of them singletons. The sample here was whole blood, taken in connection with sensitization to the hapten diphenylcyclopropenone (DPC). These receptors all come from a woman in her 50s with alopecia areata. Some clones in this sample may be carry-over from other donors' samples. Both conserved end residues are part of each CDR3. Each record gives: J gene, clone size, V gene, D gene, CDR3 DNA, CDR3 protein. The D gene is left open where the match is weak. Rows may omit the clone size; those that give it use once, few, many or a size class.

TRBJ1-1	few	TRBV12-3/TRBV12-4	NA	TGTGCCAGCAGTGCCTCTTTGAACACTGAAGCTTTCTTT	CASSASLNTEAFF
TRBJ2-7	few	TRBV7-2	TRBD2	TGTGCCAGCAGCCGCCCTAGCGGGAGAGGGGAGCAGTACTTC	CASSRPSGRGEQYF
TRBJ2-5	many	TRBV12-3/TRBV12-4	NA	TGTGCCAGCAGCGGGGCCCGGGAGACCCAGTACTTC	CASSGARETQYF
TRBJ1-1	NA	TRBV13	TRBD1	TGTGCCAGCAGCCCGCGACAGGGGGTATCGGGCACTGAAGCTTTCTTT	CASSPRQGVSGTEAFF
TRBJ2-3	few	TRBV7-7	NA	TGTGCCAGCAGCCCGGGACGAGCCGTAGATACGCAGTATTTT	CASSPGRAVDTQYF
TRBJ2-1	many	TRBV2	TRBD2	TGTGCCAGCAGTGATCAGTCAGCGGGGGTTCCCTACAATGAGCAGTTCTTC	CASSDQSAGVPYNEQFF
TRBJ1-2	many	TRBV10-3	NA	TGTGCCATCAGTGGGACCGGGAATGGCTACACCTTC	CAISGTGNGYTF
TRBJ2-3	many	TRBV18	NA	TGTGCCAGCTCACCATCGGGGTCGCAGTATTTT	CASSPSGSQYF
TRBJ1-6	NA	TRBV27	NA	TGTGCCAGCAGTTTCGGAGGGATCACCTATAATTCACCCCTCCACTTT	CASSFGGITYNSPLHF
TRBJ2-6	many	TRBV5-6	TRBD2	TGTGCCAGCAGCTTAACTCCGGGACTAGCGGCTTTCTCTGGGGCCAACGTCCTGACTTTC	CASSLTPGLAAFSGANVLTF
TRBJ2-7	few	TRBV5-1	NA	TGCGCCAGCAGCTTGCGCGGGGATAAGGGCTACGAGCAGTACTTC	CASSLRGDKGYEQYF
TRBJ2-3	many	TRBV11-2	NA	TGTGCCAGCAGCTTGCTGGAGCGCACAGATACGCAGTATTTT	CASSLLERTDTQYF
TRBJ2-1	many	TRBV12-3/TRBV12-4	NA	TGTGCCAGCAGTTTAGAGAGCGGCAGCAATGAGCAGTTCTTC	CASSLESGSNEQFF
TRBJ2-5	many	TRBV15	NA	TGTGCCACCAGGACAGGCGGGCAAGAGACCCAGTACTTC	CATRTGGQETQYF
TRBJ2-3	many	TRBV20-1	TRBD2	TGCAGTGCTAGAGTGTTGACTAGCGGCCTAGTGAATACGCAGTATTTT	CSARVLTSGLVNTQYF
TRBJ1-1	many	TRBV29-1	NA	TGCAGCGTTCGCCAGGGAACTGAAGCTTTCTTT	CSVRQGTEAFF
TRBJ2-2	NA	TRBV2	NA	TGTGCCAGCAGGGTCAGCACCGGGGAGCTGTTTTTT	CASRVSTGELFF
TRBJ1-5	many	TRBV29-1	TRBD1	TGCAGCGTTGGGCAGGGGGTGAATCAGCCCCAGCATTTT	CSVGQGVNQPQHF
TRBJ1-5	many	TRBV20-1	NA	TGCAGTGCTAGAGAAGGCGGGGCTTATAGCAATCAGCCCCAGCATTTT	CSAREGGAYSNQPQHF
TRBJ2-3	many	TRBV29-1	TRBD2	TGCAGCGTTGTGGGGGGGAGCGGGAGCACAGATACGCAGTATTTT	CSVVGGSGSTDTQYF
TRBJ2-1	many	TRBV20-1	NA	TGCAGTGCTGTTCTCCCCCTGCGGGATGAGCAGTTCTTC	CSAVLPLRDEQFF
TRBJ2-1	few	TRBV4-2	NA	TGTGCCAGCAGCCCGAGCGGTCACAGCGGCAATGAGCAGTTCTTC	CASSPSGHSGNEQFF
TRBJ2-7	NA	TRBV6-2/TRBV6-3	TRBD2	TGTGCCAGCAGTTACCCGAGTCTAGCGGGAGGCTTGTCCTACGAGCAGTACTTC	CASSYPSLAGGLSYEQYF
TRBJ2-7	many	TRBV4-2	NA	TGTGCCAGCAGCCAAGACAGGACCGGTGGCTACGAGCAGTACTTC	CASSQDRTGGYEQYF
TRBJ2-3	many	TRBV18	NA	TGTGCCAGCTCACCACCAGAAGGGGTCGCAGATACGCAGTATTTT	CASSPPEGVADTQYF
TRBJ1-6	few	TRBV7-8	NA	TGTGCCAGCAGCTCGAAGGGACTGGGGGGTTCACCCCTCCACTTT	CASSSKGLGGSPLHF
TRBJ2-5	many	TRBV5-1	TRBD2	TGCGCCAGCAGCGGGACTAGCGGCCGCCGGGTTCAGTACTTC	CASSGTSGRRVQYF
TRBJ2-6	few	TRBV19	NA	TGTGCCAGTAGTATTTCGGCTCCTGGGGCCAACGTCCTGACTTTC	CASSISAPGANVLTF
TRBJ2-2	NA	TRBV15	TRBD2	TGTGCCACCAGCGACCCGGGACTACATACCGGGGAGCTGTTTTTT	CATSDPGLHTGELFF
TRBJ1-1	many	TRBV6-5	TRBD1	TGTGCCAGCAGTACCCGGACAGGCATGAACACTGAAGCTTTCTTT	CASSTRTGMNTEAFF
TRBJ2-2	NA	TRBV12-5	NA	TGTGCTAGTGCTTCCTCCATGGCGAACACCGGGGAGCTGTTTTTT	CASASSMANTGELFF
TRBJ1-1	many	TRBV5-4	TRBD1	TGTGCCAGCAGCCCAGGGGGCGCCGTGGGTTCTGAAGCTTTCTTT	CASSPGGAVGSEAFF
TRBJ2-3	many	TRBV9	TRBD2	TGTGCCAGCAGCGGCGGACTAGCGGGGGGCCCCTCTAGCACAGATACGCAGTATTTT	CASSGGLAGGPSSTDTQYF